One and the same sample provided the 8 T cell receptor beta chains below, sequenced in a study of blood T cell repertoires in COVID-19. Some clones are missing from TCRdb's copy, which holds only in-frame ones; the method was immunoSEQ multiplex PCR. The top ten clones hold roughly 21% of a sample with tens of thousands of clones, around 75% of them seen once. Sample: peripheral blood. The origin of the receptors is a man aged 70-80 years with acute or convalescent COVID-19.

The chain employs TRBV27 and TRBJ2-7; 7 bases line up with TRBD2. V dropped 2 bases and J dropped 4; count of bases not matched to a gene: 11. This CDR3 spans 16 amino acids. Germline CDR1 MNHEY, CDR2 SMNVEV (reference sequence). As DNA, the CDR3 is TGTGCCAGCAGTTTAAAGGGAGGGCAGGACTATTACGAGCAGTACTTC. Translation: CASSLKGGQDYYEQYF.

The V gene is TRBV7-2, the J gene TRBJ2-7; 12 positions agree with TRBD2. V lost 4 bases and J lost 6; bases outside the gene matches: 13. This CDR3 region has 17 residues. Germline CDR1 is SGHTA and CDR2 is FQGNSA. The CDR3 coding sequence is TGTGCCAGCAGCTCTCTAGCGGGAGGGCCCTCGGGACTCGAGCAGTACTTC. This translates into CASSSLAGGPSGLEQYF.

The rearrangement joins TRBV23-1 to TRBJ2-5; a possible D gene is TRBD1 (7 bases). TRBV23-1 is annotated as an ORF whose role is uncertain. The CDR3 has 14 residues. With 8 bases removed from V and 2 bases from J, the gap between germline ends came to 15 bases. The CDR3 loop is CASWETGRQETQYF. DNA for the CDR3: TGCGCCAGCTGGGAGACAGGGAGGCAAGAGACCCAGTACTTC.

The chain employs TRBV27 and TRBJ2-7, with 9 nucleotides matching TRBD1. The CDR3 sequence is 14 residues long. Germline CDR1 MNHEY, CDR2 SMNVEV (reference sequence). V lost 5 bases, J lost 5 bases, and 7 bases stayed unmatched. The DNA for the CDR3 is TGTGCCAGCAGTGGTTGGGACAGGGCCCACGAGCAGTACTTC. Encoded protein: CASSGWDRAHEQYF.

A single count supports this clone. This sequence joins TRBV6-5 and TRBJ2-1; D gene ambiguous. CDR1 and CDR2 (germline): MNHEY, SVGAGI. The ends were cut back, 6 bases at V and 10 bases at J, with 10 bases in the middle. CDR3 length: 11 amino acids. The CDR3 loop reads CASSKLDEQFF. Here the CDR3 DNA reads TGTGCCAGCAGCAAGCTAGACGAGCAGTTCTTC.

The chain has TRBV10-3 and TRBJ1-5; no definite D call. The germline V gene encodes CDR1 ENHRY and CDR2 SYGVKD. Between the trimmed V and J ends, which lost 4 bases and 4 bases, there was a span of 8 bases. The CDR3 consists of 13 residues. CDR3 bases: TGTGCCATCAGTGTGGGCGGGAATCAGCCCCAGCATTTT. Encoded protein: CAISVGGNQPQHF.

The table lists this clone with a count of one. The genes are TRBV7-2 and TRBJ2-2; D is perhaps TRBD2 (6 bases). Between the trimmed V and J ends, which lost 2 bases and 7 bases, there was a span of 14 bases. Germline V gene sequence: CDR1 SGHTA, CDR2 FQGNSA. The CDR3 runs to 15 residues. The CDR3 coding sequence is TGTGCCAGCAGCTTAAACCCCCCGGGGGACGGGGAGCTGTTTTTT. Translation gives CASSLNPPGDGELFF.

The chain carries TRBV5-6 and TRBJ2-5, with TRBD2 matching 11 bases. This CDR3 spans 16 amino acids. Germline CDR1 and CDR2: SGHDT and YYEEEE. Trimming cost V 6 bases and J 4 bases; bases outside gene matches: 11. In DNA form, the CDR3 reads TGTGCCAGCACCCTGGGCCCTGGGACTAGCGGAGAGACCCAGTACTTC. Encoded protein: CASTLGPGTSGETQYF.